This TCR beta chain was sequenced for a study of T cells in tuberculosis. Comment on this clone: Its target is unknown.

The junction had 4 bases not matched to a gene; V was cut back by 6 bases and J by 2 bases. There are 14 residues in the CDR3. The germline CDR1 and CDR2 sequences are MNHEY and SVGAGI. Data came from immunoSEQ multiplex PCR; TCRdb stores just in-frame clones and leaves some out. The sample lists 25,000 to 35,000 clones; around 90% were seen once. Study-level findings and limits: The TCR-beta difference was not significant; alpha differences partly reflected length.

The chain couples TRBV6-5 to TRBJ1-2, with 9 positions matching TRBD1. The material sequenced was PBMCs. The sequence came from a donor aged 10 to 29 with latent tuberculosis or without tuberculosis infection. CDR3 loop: CASSPTGGNYGYTF. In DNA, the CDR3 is TGTGCCAGCAGCCCAACAGGGGGCAACTATGGCTACACCTTC.